The T cell receptor (beta chain) under discussion was sequenced for a study of Tregs in tolerant kidney transplant recipients. Background on the study: Sorting of CD4+CD25+CD127- cells followed 3-day belatacept mixed lymphocyte reactions, sometimes with roughly 5-day graft donor restimulation.

The study, taken as a whole, reports: The most relevant donor-specific Treg TCRbeta repertoire apparently came from expansion with activated donor B cells. Findings come from small patient numbers and require larger validation.

Looked up from germline, CDR1 is SEHNR and CDR2 is FQNEAQ (reference sequence). The CDR3 extends over 16 amino acids. The junction had 7 bases not matched to a gene; V was cut back by 4 bases and J by 2 bases. This clone was seen once. Its antigen is unidentified. Using immunoSEQ multiplex PCR, the repertoire was profiled, and TCRdb retains in-frame clones only, with some absent. This sample yields 35,000 to 50,000 clones, of which around 95% are seen a single time; roughly 0.34% belongs to the top ten. This sequence originates from a human donor in good health. V is TRBV7-9 and J is TRBJ2-7; 11 bases map to TRBD1. Sequenced input: Tregs from blood cultured with allogeneic cells. The CDR3 is CASSSPRGQGAYEQYF. The CDR3 DNA sequence: TGTGCCAGCAGCTCCCCGCGGGGACAGGGGGCCTACGAGCAGTACTTC.